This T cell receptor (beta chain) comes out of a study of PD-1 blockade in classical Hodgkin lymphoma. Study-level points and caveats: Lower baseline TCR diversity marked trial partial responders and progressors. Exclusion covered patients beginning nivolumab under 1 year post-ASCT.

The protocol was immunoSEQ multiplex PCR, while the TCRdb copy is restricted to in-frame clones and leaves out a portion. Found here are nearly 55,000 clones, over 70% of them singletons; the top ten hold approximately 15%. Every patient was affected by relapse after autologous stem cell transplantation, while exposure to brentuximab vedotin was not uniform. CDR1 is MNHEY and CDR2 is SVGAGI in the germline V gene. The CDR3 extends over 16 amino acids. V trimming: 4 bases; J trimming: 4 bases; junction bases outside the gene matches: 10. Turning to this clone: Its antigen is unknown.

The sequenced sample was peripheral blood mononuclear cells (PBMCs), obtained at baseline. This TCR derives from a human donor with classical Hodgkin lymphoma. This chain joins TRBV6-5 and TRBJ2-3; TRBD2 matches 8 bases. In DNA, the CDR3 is TGTGCCAGCAGTTGGTCGACTAGCGAATTGGCAGATACGCAGTATTTT. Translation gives CASSWSTSELADTQYF.